This T cell receptor beta chain stems from a study of blood T cell repertoires in COVID-19. The protocol was immunoSEQ multiplex PCR, while the TCRdb copy is restricted to in-frame clones and leaves out a portion. Counted here are tens of thousands of clones, less than 90% occurring once; the ten biggest clones make up roughly a quarter. Trimming removed 0 bases from V and 0 bases from J, with 12 bases in between. CDR3 length equals 17 residues. The germline V gene encodes CDR1 SGHVS and CDR2 FQNEAQ. Sequencing was performed on peripheral blood. The clonotype comes from a human donor in a cohort sampled during active COVID-19. The rearrangement joins TRBV7-8 to TRBJ1-5; D uncertain. In nucleotides, the CDR3 is TGTGCCAGCAGCTTAGCGCACAGTCAAGATAGCAATCAGCCCCAGCATTTT. Translation: CASSLAHSQDSNQPQHF.